This passage covers 16 T cell receptor beta chains from one sample sequenced in a study of T cell repertoires in cytomegalovirus infection. TCRdb fed the reads into MiXCR, producing one record per CDR3 protein. The sample lists roughly 230,000 distinct CDR3 sequences, 12% occurring once. The sequenced sample was PBMCs. The receptors shown here come from a human donor in good health (CMV status not recorded). Some clones in this sample may be carry-over from other donors' samples.

The chain carries TRBV5-1 and TRBJ1-1, with D possibly TRBD1 on 5 matching bases. Per the germline V gene, CDR1 is SGHRS and CDR2 is YFSETQ. There are 13 residues in the CDR3. V lost 0 bases to trimming and J lost 4 bases, with 7 bases between them. The CDR3 DNA is TGCGCCAGCAGCTTGGCGGGGACCACTGAAGCTTTCTTT. The encoded protein is CASSLAGTTEAFF.

The table lists this clonotype with a few counts. The chain has TRBV6-2 or TRBV6-3 and TRBJ2-5, with 9 bases lining up with TRBD1. This CDR3 comprises 15 residues. Trimming removed 9 bases from V and 4 bases from J; junction bases left unmatched: 12. Germline values: CDR1 MNHEY, CDR2 SVGEGT. The CDR3 DNA follows: TGTGCCAGTAGCTTCGGACAGGGGAAGAGAGAGACCCAGTACTTC. Its protein is CASSFGQGKRETQYF.

This clonotype was observed many times. This rearrangement joins TRBV11-2 to TRBJ2-1; no clear D gene. In germline, CDR1 is SGHAT, CDR2 FQNNGV. Trimming left V 0 bases short and J 9 bases short, with 18 bases between. The CDR3 has 16 residues. CDR3 region: CASSLDLGLPPGEQFF. For the CDR3, the DNA is TGTGCCAGCAGCTTAGATTTAGGGTTACCGCCGGGTGAGCAGTTCTTC.

This clonotype occurred many times. V and J are TRBV7-6 and TRBJ2-5; tentatively, D is TRBD2 (6 bases). The ends were cut back, 8 bases at V and 5 bases at J, with 15 bases in the middle. Germline V CDR1 and CDR2: SGHVS, FNYEAQ. The CDR3 contains 13 residues. CDR3: CASERLVLETQYF. CDR3 in DNA: TGTGCCAGCGAGCGACTAGTCCTTGAGACCCAGTACTTC.

Only a few counts were recorded for this clonotype. The J gene is TRBJ2-3, the V gene TRBV20-1; 8 nucleotides line up with TRBD1. The CDR3 extends over 15 amino acids. In germline, CDR1 is DFQATT, CDR2 SNEGSKA (reference sequence). The V and J ends lost 1 base and 1 base, in that order; junction bases with no gene match: 4. The CDR3 sequence: CSARARGQGTDTQYF. The CDR3, as DNA: TGCAGTGCTAGAGCCAGGGGGCAAGGCACAGATACGCAGTATTTT.

This clonotype was picked up a small number of times. The chain has TRBV20-1 and TRBJ1-2; unclear D gene. V was pared by 6 bases and J by 7 bases, with 18 bases between. This CDR3 has 13 residues. CDR1 is DFQATT and CDR2 is SNEGSKA in the germline V gene (reference sequence). The CDR3 sequence is CSATSRGIGGYTF. In DNA form, the CDR3 reads TGCAGTGCCACCTCGAGAGGGATTGGTGGCTACACCTTC.

This clonotype was recorded at least ten times. The chain couples TRBV7-2 to TRBJ1-1; weak D call: TRBD1 (5 bases). This CDR3 region has 14 residues. Germline V gene sequence: CDR1 SGHTA, CDR2 FQGNSA. Trimming cost V 3 bases and J 4 bases, with 12 bases left between them. The DNA for the CDR3 is TGTGCCAGCAGCTTGGCAGGGCGGGTCACTGAAGCTTTCTTT. It specifies CASSLAGRVTEAFF.

This clonotype was detected only a few times. CDR3 coding DNA: TGTGCCAGCAGTTATCAGCCAGCCTCGCCCCAGCATTTT. Amino acids: CASSYQPASPQHF. The chain carries TRBV12-3 or TRBV12-4 and TRBJ1-5; no clear D gene. The CDR3 extends over 13 amino acids. Trimming removed 4 bases at V and 9 bases at J, with 13 bases between.

The genes are TRBV20-1 and TRBJ2-3, with unresolved D. The germline CDR1 and CDR2 sequences are DFQATT and SNEGSKA (reference sequence). The CDR3 contains 13 residues. V lost 5 bases, J lost 5 bases, and 14 bases lay in between. The CDR3 loop reads CSAPGPRGDTQYF. The CDR3 nucleotides are TGCAGTGCTCCCGGACCCCGCGGAGATACGCAGTATTTT.

This clonotype was counted between two and nine times. The J gene is TRBJ1-6, the V gene TRBV28; no definite D call. Germline lookup yields CDR1 MDHEN and CDR2 SYDVKM. The CDR3 extends over 13 amino acids. V lost 2 bases, J lost 10 bases, and 9 bases lay in between. In DNA form, the CDR3 reads TGTGCCAGCAGTTTACATGGACGGTCACCCCTCCACTTT. This gives the protein CASSLHGRSPLHF.

Of note for this clonotype: The germline gene is not matched at one end of the junction; a read error may be the cause. V gene TRBV7-2 combines with J gene TRBJ2-5; no reliable D call. Germline lookup yields CDR1 SGHTA and CDR2 FQGNSA. The CDR3 is 13 amino acids. The CDR3 loop is CASSLGPNENQYF. CDR3 coding DNA: TGTGCCAGCAGCTTAGGGCCAAACGAGAACCAGTACTTC. The full variable domain, its missing parts supplied by reference TRBV7-2 and TRBJ2-5, is GAGVSQSPSNKVTEKGKDVELRCDPISGHTALYWYRQSLGQGLEFLIYFQGNSAPDKSGLPSDRFSAERTGGSVSTLTIQRTQQEDSAVYLCASSLGPNENQYFGPGTRLLVL.

This clonotype occurred many times. This chain uses TRBV7-7 with TRBJ2-2, with 9 bases that match TRBD2. J gave up 0 bases and V 2 bases, and 4 bases lay outside the gene matches. Germline CDR1 is SSHAT and CDR2 is FNYEAQ (reference sequence). The CDR3 has 17 amino acids. CDR3 sequence: CASSLRLAEANTGELFF. The CDR3 DNA is TGTGCCAGCAGCTTACGACTAGCGGAAGCGAACACCGGGGAGCTGTTTTTT.

This clonotype was counted a few times. The V and J genes are TRBV7-9 and TRBJ2-3, with 8 bases aligning to TRBD2. Germline lookup yields CDR1 SEHNR and CDR2 FQNEAQ (reference sequence). CDR3 size: 16 residues. J gave up 3 bases and V 3 bases, and 8 bases lay outside the gene matches. The CDR3 reads CASSFPRGRSTDTQYF. The CDR3 bases are TGTGCCAGCAGCTTCCCGCGCGGGAGGAGTACAGATACGCAGTATTTT. Full variable domain (remainder filled in from reference TRBV7-9 and TRBJ2-3): DTGVSQNPRHKITKRGQNVTFRCDPISEHNRLYWYRQTLGQGPEFLTYFQNEAQLEKSRLLSDRFSAERPKGSFSTLEIQRTEQGDSAMYLCASSFPRGRSTDTQYFGPGTRLTVL.

The chain uses TRBV14 and TRBJ2-3; TRBD2 matches 7 bases. Per germline, CDR1 SGHDN and CDR2 FVKESK. The V gene end was trimmed by 0 bases and the J gene end by 12 bases; junction bases not matched to a gene: 6. The CDR3 is 13 residues long. The CDR3 DNA reads TGTGCCAGCAGCCAAGATCGTCTAGCGGAACAGTATTTT. Its translation is CASSQDRLAEQYF.

This clonotype was picked up many times. This chain joins TRBV7-8 and TRBJ2-7; D may correspond to TRBD1 or TRBD2 (5 bases each). CDR1 and CDR2 from the germline V gene are SGHVS and FQNEAQ. Trimming cost V 5 bases and J 1 base, with 9 bases left between them. The CDR3 runs 13 residues. CDR3 DNA: TGTGCCAGCAGCGGGGACGGTTCCTACGAGCAGTACTTC. The encoded protein is CASSGDGSYEQYF.

In this sample, this clonotype turned up once. In DNA, the CDR3 is TGTGCCAGCAGCTTCTTTACCGGGACAGGGGAGAAAGATACGCAGTATTTT. Translated, it gives CASSFFTGTGEKDTQYF. The V gene is TRBV7-9, the J gene TRBJ2-3, with TRBD1 matching 10 bases. This CDR3 comprises 17 residues. J lost 5 bases, V lost 3 bases, and 11 bases had no gene match. Germline values: CDR1 SEHNR, CDR2 FQNEAQ (reference sequence).